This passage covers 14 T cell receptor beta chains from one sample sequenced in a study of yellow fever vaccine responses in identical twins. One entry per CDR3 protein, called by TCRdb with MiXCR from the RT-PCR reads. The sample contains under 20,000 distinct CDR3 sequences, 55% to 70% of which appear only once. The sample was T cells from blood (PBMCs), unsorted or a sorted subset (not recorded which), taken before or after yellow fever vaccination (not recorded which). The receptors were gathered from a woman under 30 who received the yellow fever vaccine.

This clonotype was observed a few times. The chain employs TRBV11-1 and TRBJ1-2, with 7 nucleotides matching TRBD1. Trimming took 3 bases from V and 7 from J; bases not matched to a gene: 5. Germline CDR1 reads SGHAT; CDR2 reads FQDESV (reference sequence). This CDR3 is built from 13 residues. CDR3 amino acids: CASSLGTVPGYTF. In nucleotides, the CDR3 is TGTGCCAGCAGCTTGGGGACAGTGCCTGGCTACACCTTC.

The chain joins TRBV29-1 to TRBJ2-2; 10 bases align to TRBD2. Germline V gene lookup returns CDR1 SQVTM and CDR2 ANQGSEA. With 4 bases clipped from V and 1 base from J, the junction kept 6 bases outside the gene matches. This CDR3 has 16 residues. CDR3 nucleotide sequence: TGCAGCGTTGGTACTAGCGGGACGGGGAACACCGGGGAGCTGTTTTTT. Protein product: CSVGTSGTGNTGELFF.

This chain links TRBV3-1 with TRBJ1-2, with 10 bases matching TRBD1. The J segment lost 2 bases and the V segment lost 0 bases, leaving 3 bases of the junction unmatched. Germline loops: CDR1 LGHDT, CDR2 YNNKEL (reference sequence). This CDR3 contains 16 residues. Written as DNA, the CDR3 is TGTGCCAGCAGCCAAGATCAGACAGGGGGCAACTATGGCTACACCTTC. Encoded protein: CASSQDQTGGNYGYTF.

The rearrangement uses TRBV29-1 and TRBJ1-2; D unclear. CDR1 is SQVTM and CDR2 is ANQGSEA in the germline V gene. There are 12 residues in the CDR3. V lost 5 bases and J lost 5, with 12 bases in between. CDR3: CSVPGRVYGYTF. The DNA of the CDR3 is TGCAGCGTTCCCGGGAGGGTATATGGCTACACCTTC.

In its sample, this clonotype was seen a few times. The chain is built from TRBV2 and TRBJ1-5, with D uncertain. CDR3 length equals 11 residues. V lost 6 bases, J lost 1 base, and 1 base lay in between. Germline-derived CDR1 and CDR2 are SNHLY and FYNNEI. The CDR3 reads CASRSNQPQHF. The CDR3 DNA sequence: TGTGCCAGCAGAAGCAATCAGCCCCAGCATTTT.

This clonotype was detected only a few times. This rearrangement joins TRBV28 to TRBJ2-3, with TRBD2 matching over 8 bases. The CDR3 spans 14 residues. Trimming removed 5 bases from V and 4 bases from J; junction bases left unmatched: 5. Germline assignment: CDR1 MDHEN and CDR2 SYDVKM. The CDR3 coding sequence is TGTGCCAGCAGTGGACTAGCTTGGGCAGATACGCAGTATTTT. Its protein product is CASSGLAWADTQYF.

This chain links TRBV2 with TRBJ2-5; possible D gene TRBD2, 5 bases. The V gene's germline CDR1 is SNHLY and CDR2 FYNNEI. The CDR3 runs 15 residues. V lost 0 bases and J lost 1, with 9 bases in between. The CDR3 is CASSEAEGGQETQYF. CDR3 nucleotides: TGTGCCAGCAGTGAAGCAGAGGGTGGCCAAGAGACCCAGTACTTC.

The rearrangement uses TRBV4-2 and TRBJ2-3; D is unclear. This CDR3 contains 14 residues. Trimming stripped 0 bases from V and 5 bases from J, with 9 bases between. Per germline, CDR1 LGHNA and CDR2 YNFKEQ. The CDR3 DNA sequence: TGTGCCAGCAGCCAAGAGGTAGTGGAAGATACGCAGTATTTT. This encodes CASSQEVVEDTQYF.

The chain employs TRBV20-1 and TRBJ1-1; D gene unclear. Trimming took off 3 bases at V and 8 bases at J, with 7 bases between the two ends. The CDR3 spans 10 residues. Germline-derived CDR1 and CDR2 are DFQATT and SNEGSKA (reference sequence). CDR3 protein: CSASSREAFF. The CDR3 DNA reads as TGCAGTGCTAGTTCTAGGGAAGCTTTCTTT.

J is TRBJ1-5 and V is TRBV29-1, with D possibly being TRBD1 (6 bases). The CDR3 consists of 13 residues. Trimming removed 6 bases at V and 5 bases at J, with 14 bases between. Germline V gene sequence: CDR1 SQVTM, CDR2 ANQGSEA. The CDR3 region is CSVQGWADQPQHF. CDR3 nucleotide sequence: TGCAGCGTACAGGGTTGGGCTGATCAGCCCCAGCATTTT.

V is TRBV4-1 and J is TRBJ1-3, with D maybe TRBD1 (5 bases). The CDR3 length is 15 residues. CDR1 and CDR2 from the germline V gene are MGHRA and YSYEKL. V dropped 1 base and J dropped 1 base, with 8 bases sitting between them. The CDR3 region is CASSQAGTSGNTIYF. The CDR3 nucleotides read TGCGCCAGCAGCCAAGCCGGGACTTCTGGAAACACCATATATTTT.

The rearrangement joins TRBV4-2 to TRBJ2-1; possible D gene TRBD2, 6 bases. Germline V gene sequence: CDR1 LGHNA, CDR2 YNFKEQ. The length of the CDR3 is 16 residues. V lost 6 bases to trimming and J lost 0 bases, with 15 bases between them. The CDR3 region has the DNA TGTGCCAGCAGGGTCGTAGCGGTGAGCTCCTACAATGAGCAGTTCTTC. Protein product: CASRVVAVSSYNEQFF.

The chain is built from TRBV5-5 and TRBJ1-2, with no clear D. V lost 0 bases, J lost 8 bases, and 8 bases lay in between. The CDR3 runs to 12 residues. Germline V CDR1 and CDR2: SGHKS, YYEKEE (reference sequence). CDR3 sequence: CASSLGTDGYTF. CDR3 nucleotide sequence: TGTGCCAGCAGCTTGGGTACTGACGGCTACACCTTC.

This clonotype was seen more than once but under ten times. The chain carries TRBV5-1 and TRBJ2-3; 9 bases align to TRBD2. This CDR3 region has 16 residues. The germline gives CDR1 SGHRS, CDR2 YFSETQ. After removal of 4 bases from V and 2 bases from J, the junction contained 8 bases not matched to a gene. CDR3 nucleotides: TGCGCCAGCAGCGGGTTAGCGGGGGTACCCACAGATACGCAGTATTTT. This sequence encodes CASSGLAGVPTDTQYF.